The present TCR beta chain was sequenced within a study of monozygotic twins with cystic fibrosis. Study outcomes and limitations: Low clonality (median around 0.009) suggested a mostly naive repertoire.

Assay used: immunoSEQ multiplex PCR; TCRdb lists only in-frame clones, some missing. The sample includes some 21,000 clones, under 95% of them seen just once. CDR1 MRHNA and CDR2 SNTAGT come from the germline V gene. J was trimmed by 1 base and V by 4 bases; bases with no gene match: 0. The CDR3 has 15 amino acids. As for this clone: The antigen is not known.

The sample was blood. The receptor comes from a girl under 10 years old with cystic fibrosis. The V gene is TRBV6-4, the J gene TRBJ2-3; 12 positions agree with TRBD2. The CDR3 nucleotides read TGTGCCAGCAGTGGGACTAGCGGGGGCACAGATACGCAGTATTTT. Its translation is CASSGTSGGTDTQYF.